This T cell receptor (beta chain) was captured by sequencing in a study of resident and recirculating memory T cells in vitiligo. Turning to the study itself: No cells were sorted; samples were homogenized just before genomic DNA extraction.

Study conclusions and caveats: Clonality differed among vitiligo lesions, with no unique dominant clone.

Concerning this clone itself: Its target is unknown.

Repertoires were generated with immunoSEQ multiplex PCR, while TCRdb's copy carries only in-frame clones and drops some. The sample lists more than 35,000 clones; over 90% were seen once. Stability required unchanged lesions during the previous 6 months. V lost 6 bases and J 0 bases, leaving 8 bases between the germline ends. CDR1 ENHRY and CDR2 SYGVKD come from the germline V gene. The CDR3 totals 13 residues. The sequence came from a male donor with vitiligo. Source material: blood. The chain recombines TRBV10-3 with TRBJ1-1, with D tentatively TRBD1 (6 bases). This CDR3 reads CAIRSGVNTEAFF. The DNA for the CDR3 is TGTGCCATCAGGTCAGGGGTGAACACTGAAGCTTTCTTT.